This TCR beta chain originates from a study of shared clonotypes between healthy human individuals. Findings of the study overall: Relative to clonotypes present in all four donors, those not shared had lower generation probabilities.

As regards this clone: Its matching antigen is unknown.

Germline V gene data show CDR1 as SGHDT and CDR2 as YYEEEE. The CDR3 consists of 12 residues. Trimming took 6 bases from V and 4 from J, leaving 10 bases between them. Each sample came from a Caucasian adult donor living in Nashville, Tennessee. CD45RA-negative memory and CD45RA+ naive subsets were split from the CD4+ cells. Researchers ran the assay at a deep level. The data were produced by immunoSEQ multiplex PCR, yet TCRdb's version contains in-frame clones alone and is incomplete. The sample yields 2 million to 3 million clones, over 85% seen once. This chain joins TRBV5-6 and TRBJ1-2; D gene ambiguous. Sequenced sample: naive CD4+ T cells from PBMCs. Subset defined: CD45RA+ positively selected. This receptor was identified in a man younger than 35 in good health. Some clones in this sample may be carry-over from other donors' samples. The CDR3 coding sequence is TGTGCCAGCACCCTGGGGTCCTATGGCTACACCTTC. Its translation is CASTLGSYGYTF.